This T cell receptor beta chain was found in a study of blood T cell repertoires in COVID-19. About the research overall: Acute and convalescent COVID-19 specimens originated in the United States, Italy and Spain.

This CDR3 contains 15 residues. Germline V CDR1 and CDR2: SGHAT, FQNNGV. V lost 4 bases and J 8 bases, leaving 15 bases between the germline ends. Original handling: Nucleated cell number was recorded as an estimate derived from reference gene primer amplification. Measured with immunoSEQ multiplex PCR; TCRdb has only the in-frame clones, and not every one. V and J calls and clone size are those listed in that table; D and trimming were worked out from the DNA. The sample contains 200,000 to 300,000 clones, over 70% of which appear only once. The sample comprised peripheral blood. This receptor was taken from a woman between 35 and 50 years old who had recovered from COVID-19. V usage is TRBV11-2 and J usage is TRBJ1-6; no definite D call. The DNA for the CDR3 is TGTGCCAGCAGCTCCTACGCCCGCATTGATTCACCCCTCCACTTT. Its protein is CASSSYARIDSPLHF.